These T cell receptor beta chains were read from a single sample in a study of PD-1 blockade in classical Hodgkin lymphoma. Some clones are missing from TCRdb's copy, which holds only in-frame ones; the method was immunoSEQ multiplex PCR. The data show about 21,000 clones, approximately 70% seen once. Sequences were derived from peripheral blood mononuclear cells (PBMCs), sampled at baseline. Receptors were obtained from a human donor with classical Hodgkin lymphoma. The CDR3 runs from the conserved cysteine through the conserved F or W.

J gene,V gene,CDR3 protein
TRBJ1-2,TRBV6-5,CASSYLLGQRDYGYTF
TRBJ1-5,TRBV6-5,CASSYSWADSNQPQHF
TRBJ1-1,TRBV7-7,CASTFEAFF
TRBJ1-2,TRBV18,CASSPTGGGNYGYTF
TRBJ2-2,TRBV19,CASHRGTALTGELFF
TRBJ1-5,TRBV28,CASSVQGTAQPQHF
TRBJ1-1,TRBV10-3,CAISRDRGTEAFF
TRBJ1-3,TRBV7-9,CASSLGYSGNTIYF
TRBJ1-4,TRBV27,CASSLGGAEKLFF
TRBJ1-3,TRBV19,CASEGYGNTIYF
TRBJ1-5,TRBV28,CASSLDQGAGQPQHF
TRBJ2-4,TRBV27,CASSPDRGGDIQYF
TRBJ2-7,TRBV5-5,CASSFTGATYEQYF
TRBJ2-5,TRBV15,CATSRDRGSGREETQYF
TRBJ1-1,TRBV30,CAWSNRGRGNTEAFF
TRBJ1-1,TRBV7-9,CASSSGQGSTEAFF
TRBJ2-3,TRBV6-6,CASSRTGGPTDTQYF
TRBJ2-6,TRBV28,CASSSQQAGANVLTF
TRBJ2-5,TRBV6-9,CASSARGGGETQYF
TRBJ1-5,TRBV5-6,CASSLGPLSRKQPQHF
TRBJ2-1,TRBV30,CAWSAGTSGSNEQFF
TRBJ2-3,TRBV7-9,CASRKLFTDTQYF
TRBJ1-2,TRBV28,CATLGYGYTF
TRBJ1-4,TRBV5-1,CASRQTATNEKLFF
TRBJ1-2,TRBV4-1,CASSQDFDRNYGYTF
TRBJ2-7,TRBV6-5,CASSSGAYEQYF
TRBJ2-3,TRBV25-1,CASSFSRLSTDTQYF
TRBJ1-5,TRBV2,CASSWDRGDQPQHF
TRBJ1-1,TRBV10-3,CATRGSPAENTEAFF
TRBJ2-1,TRBV6-5,CASSYLPSPYNEQFF
TRBJ2-2,TRBV23-1,CASSQSELAGDNTGELFF
TRBJ2-1,TRBV5-6,CASSFRTSGGGEQFF
TRBJ1-2,TRBV28,CASSLAGIYGYTF
TRBJ2-1,TRBV7-9,CATTGDSLSSYNEQFF
TRBJ1-4,TRBV5-6,CASSLRDSVNEKLFF
TRBJ2-3,TRBV29-1,CSVEGHTGITDTQYF
TRBJ2-7,TRBV9,CASSSFGTAAEQYF
TRBJ2-1,TRBV14,CASSSRLARGGEQFF
TRBJ1-5,TRBV28,CASSFSGDGNQPQHF
TRBJ2-5,TRBV7-2,CASSLGGPQETQYF
TRBJ2-5,TRBV30,CAWSGYTGNGETQYF
TRBJ2-3,TRBV10-3,CAIKSSGTDTQYF
TRBJ1-2,TRBV28,CASSLGPEAKGYTF
TRBJ1-6,TRBV11-2,CASSLPWRTGNSPLHF
TRBJ1-4,TRBV5-1,CASPGQGATGEKLFF
TRBJ2-3,TRBV25-1,CASSEGQGGSTDTQYF
TRBJ1-5,TRBV19,CASSIWGEDQPQHF
TRBJ1-6,TRBV30,CALQGANSPLHF
TRBJ2-5,TRBV7-2,CASSGDWLETQYF
TRBJ2-7,TRBV4-2,CASSQDSTSGSHEQYF
TRBJ2-7,TRBV2,CASRETSGMSYEQYF